One and the same sample provided the 4 T cell receptor beta chains below, sequenced in a study of T cells in Graves' hyperthyroidism and ophthalmopathy. The CDR3 regions of TCR beta were amplified from RNA transcripts. The study used the HTBI primer set for a first-round RT-PCR of the TCR CDR3. From the multiplex PCR reads, TCRdb called clonotypes with MiXCR, one entry per CDR3 protein. Of 93,000 or so distinct CDR3 sequences listed, 40% to 50% are singletons. Sequenced input: blood. These receptors came from a man aged 35-49 years with Graves' hyperthyroidism.

As for this clonotype: The conserved final phenylalanine or tryptophan is absent from the CDR3, which likely points to a read error. V gene TRBV2 combines with J gene TRBJ2-7; D gene ambiguous. The CDR3 consists of 11 residues. V was shortened by 4 bases and J by 4 bases, with 5 bases between the two germline ends. The germline V gene has CDR1 SNHLY and CDR2 FYNNEI. The DNA for the CDR3 is TGTGCCAGCAGTGGGGGTTACGAGCAGTACTTA. Residues: CASSGGYEQYL.

This clonotype was observed a few times. A much larger clone differs from this one at a single base, so this may be a read error. The chain employs TRBV5-6 and TRBJ1-1; D is possibly TRBD1 (5 bases). Trimming left V 4 bases short and J 8 bases short, with 15 bases between. The CDR3 sequence is 13 residues long. Germline V gene lookup returns CDR1 SGHDT and CDR2 YYEEEE. CDR3 bases: TGTGCCAGCAGCCTCGGGGTACAGGCGGAAGCTTTCTTT. Protein product: CASSLGVQAEAFF. The variable domain in full, with the rest retrieved from reference TRBV5-6 and TRBJ1-1, is DAGVTQSPTHLIKTRGQQVTLRCSPKSGHDTVSWYQQALGQGPQFIFQYYEEEERQRGNFPDRFSGHQFPNYSSELNVNALLLGDSALYLCASSLGVQAEAFFGQGTRLTVV.

This clonotype appeared many times. The chain couples TRBV7-9 to TRBJ2-5, with D possibly TRBD1 on 6 matching bases. Looked up from germline, CDR1 is SEHNR and CDR2 is FQNEAQ (reference sequence). V lost 0 bases and J lost 3, with 14 bases in between. The length of the CDR3 is 16 residues. The CDR3: CASSLAQGWGKETQYF. The CDR3 DNA is TGTGCCAGCAGCTTAGCGCAGGGGTGGGGTAAAGAGACCCAGTACTTC.

V gene TRBV5-4 combines with J gene TRBJ2-3; TRBD2 aligns across 8 bases. The V gene's germline CDR1 is SGHNT and CDR2 YYREEE (reference sequence). This CDR3 spans 15 amino acids. The ends lost 4 bases at V and 11 bases at J; junction bases unmatched: 15. The chain's CDR3 is CASSPGAGGRNEQYF. CDR3 DNA sequence: TGTGCCAGCAGCCCCGGGGCGGGAGGTCGGAATGAGCAGTATTTT. Together with reference TRBV5-4 and TRBJ2-3, the CDR3 gives the full variable domain: ETGVTQSPTHLIKTRGQQVTLRCSSQSGHNTVSWYQQALGQGPQFIFQYYREEENGRGNFPPRFSGLQFPNYSSELNVNALELDDSALYLCASSPGAGGRNEQYFGPGTRLTVL.